This note documents a single TCR beta chain sequence. The target antigen is unknown. Germline V gene sequence: CDR1 SEHNR, CDR2 FQNEAQ (reference sequence). CDR3 length: 15 residues. The V end was cut by 5 bases, the J end by 5 bases, with 15 bases between. Some clones are missing from TCRdb's copy, which holds only in-frame ones; the method was immunoSEQ multiplex PCR. In the table there are about 1.5 million clones, 98% of which are singletons. This entry comes from a study of shared clonotypes between healthy human individuals. Points from the study as a whole: The four-donor shared clonotypes exceeded non-shared clonotypes in generation probability, with non-shared ones scoring lower.

What was sequenced was naive CD4+ T cells sorted from blood. Subset: CD45RA+ positively selected. This TCR derives from a man aged 25 to 40 in good health. The chain is built from TRBV7-9 and TRBJ2-2, with D perhaps TRBD1 or TRBD2 (5 bases each). The CDR3 region is CASSHDGWGTGELFF. The CDR3 bases are TGTGCCAGCAGCCACGACGGATGGGGGACCGGGGAGCTGTTTTTT.